Following are 24 T cell receptor beta chains from one sample sequenced in a study of shared clonotypes between healthy human individuals. This table comes from immunoSEQ multiplex PCR, and its TCRdb copy is limited to in-frame clones, with some not included. The data contain roughly 2,500,000 clones, more than 85% of them singletons. The sequencing sample was made of naive CD4+ T cells from PBMCs. This sample's subset: CD45RA+ positively selected. These receptors were collected from a man aged 18 to 35 in good health. Some clones in this sample may be carry-over from other donors' samples.

The chain couples TRBV30 to TRBJ2-1; D is unresolved. The germline V gene encodes CDR1 GTSNPN and CDR2 SVGIG (reference sequence). V lost 0 bases to trimming and J lost 10 bases, with 7 bases between them. The CDR3 sequence is 11 residues long. The CDR3 loop is CAWSVQREQFF. In nucleotides, the CDR3 is TGTGCCTGGAGTGTACAAAGGGAGCAGTTCTTC.

In this sample, this clone turned up once. The chain employs TRBV28 and TRBJ2-6; D may be TRBD1 (6 bases). The CDR3 contains 15 residues. Germline V gives CDR1 MDHEN, CDR2 SYDVKM. Trimming took 5 bases from V and 1 from J, leaving 9 bases between them. CDR3 region: CASSPQGSGANVLTF. As DNA, the CDR3 is TGTGCCAGCAGTCCTCAGGGGTCTGGGGCCAACGTCCTGACTTTC. Combining the CDR3 with reference TRBV28 and TRBJ2-6 gives the whole variable domain DVKVTQSSRYLVKRTGEKVFLECVQDMDHENMFWYRQDPGLGLRLIYFSYDVKMKEKGDIPEGYSVSREKKERFSLILESASTNQTSMYLCASSPQGSGANVLTFGAGSRLTVL.

This sequence joins TRBV27 and TRBJ1-5; D remains ambiguous. The V end lost 5 bases, the J end lost 6 bases, and 11 bases lay between the germline ends. Germline V gives CDR1 MNHEY, CDR2 SMNVEV (reference sequence). This CDR3 is built from 13 residues. This chain's CDR3 is CASSEVFGQPQHF. CDR3 in DNA: TGTGCCAGCAGTGAGGTTTTCGGTCAGCCCCAGCATTTT.

This clone came up once. The chain uses TRBV7-8 and TRBJ1-4; 7 positions agree with TRBD1. Germline V gene lookup returns CDR1 SGHVS and CDR2 FQNEAQ. The CDR3 length is 15 residues. V was pared by 5 bases and J by 6 bases, with 9 bases of the junction left unmatched. The CDR3 is CASSLKTGWDEKLFF. The CDR3 DNA is TGTGCCAGCAGCCTTAAGACAGGGTGGGATGAAAAACTGTTTTTT.

This chain links TRBV6-5 with TRBJ1-2; 11 positions agree with TRBD1. The ends lost 6 bases at V and 4 bases at J; junction bases unmatched: 4. CDR1 is MNHEY and CDR2 is SVGAGI in the germline V gene. CDR3 length: 14 residues. This CDR3 reads CASRLGQGAYGYTF. DNA of the CDR3: TGTGCCAGCAGACTTGGACAGGGGGCCTATGGCTACACCTTC.

The J gene is TRBJ2-4, the V gene TRBV5-6; D is perhaps TRBD2 (6 bases). The CDR3 loop spans 15 amino acids. Germline values: CDR1 SGHDT, CDR2 YYEEEE. The V gene lost 4 bases and the J gene lost 7 bases, with 18 bases spanning the gap. The CDR3 DNA follows: TGTGCCAGCAGCCAATTGGCGGGGTCCCAGAACATTCAGTACTTC. Its translation is CASSQLAGSQNIQYF.

This chain links TRBV28 with TRBJ2-5, with D tentatively TRBD2 (6 bases). Germline loops: CDR1 MDHEN, CDR2 SYDVKM. The CDR3 sequence is 15 residues long. The V gene lost 4 bases and the J gene lost 4 bases, with 16 bases spanning the gap. This chain's CDR3 is CASSYIGRLPETQYF. DNA of the CDR3: TGTGCCAGCAGTTACATCGGGAGACTTCCAGAGACCCAGTACTTC.

This chain links TRBV7-9 with TRBJ2-7; D is perhaps TRBD1 or TRBD2 (5 bases each). Germline V gives CDR1 SEHNR, CDR2 FQNEAQ (reference sequence). V lost 5 bases to trimming and J lost 12 bases, with 26 bases between them. This CDR3 contains 15 residues. CDR3 DNA: TGTGCCAGCAGCCCCGGCACACAGGCCCCGAGGGTGCTGTACTTC. This sequence encodes CASSPGTQAPRVLYF.

This clone was recorded only once. The chain has TRBV7-2 and TRBJ2-3, with TRBD2 matching 11 bases. The trim removed 9 bases at V and 1 base at J, leaving 12 bases unmatched. The CDR3 sequence is 17 residues long. In germline, CDR1 is SGHTA, CDR2 FQGNSA. The CDR3 here is CARLPGLAETGTDTQYF. The DNA of the CDR3 is TGTGCCAGGCTGCCGGGACTAGCGGAAACAGGCACAGATACGCAGTATTTT.

This rearrangement joins TRBV11-2 to TRBJ2-5; TRBD1 might be the D (6 bases). Trimming shortened V by 3 bases and J by 4 bases, and 12 bases separated the two germline ends. The CDR3 runs to 14 residues. Germline-derived CDR1 and CDR2 are SGHAT and FQNNGV. CDR3 protein: CASSFGQGRETQYF. CDR3 sequence (DNA): TGTGCCAGCAGCTTCGGGCAGGGGAGAGAGACCCAGTACTTC.

CDR3 coding DNA: TGTGCCAGCAGAGAAACTCCGGGACAGGGGCCTACTAGCGGCTACACCTTC. Translating it yields CASRETPGQGPTSGYTF. This chain uses TRBV21-1 with TRBJ1-2; TRBD1 is the table's D call, not checked against the DNA. TRBV21-1 is marked as a pseudogene. This CDR3 has 17 residues.

The chain joins TRBV15 to TRBJ2-1; D possibly corresponds to TRBD1 (6 bases). This CDR3 region has 17 residues. V lost 6 bases to trimming and J lost 3 bases, with 21 bases between them. In germline, CDR1 is LNHNV, CDR2 YYDKDF (reference sequence). The CDR3 reads CATSIPWGLANYNEQFF. The CDR3 DNA reads as TGTGCCACCAGTATCCCGTGGGGGCTCGCGAACTACAATGAGCAGTTCTTC.

The chain has TRBV27 and TRBJ2-5; D not certain. V lost 6 bases and J lost 5, with 7 bases in between. Germline CDR1 reads MNHEY; CDR2 reads SMNVEV (reference sequence). The CDR3 is 11 residues long. The CDR3 sequence is CASSVGETQYF. CDR3 in DNA: TGTGCCAGCAGCGTCGGTGAGACCCAGTACTTC.

This chain joins TRBV5-4 and TRBJ2-1; TRBD2 agrees at 14 bases. CDR1 and CDR2 from the germline V gene are SGHNT and YYREEE (reference sequence). The CDR3 loop spans 15 amino acids. V trimming: 3 bases; J trimming: 10 bases; junction bases outside the gene matches: 6. The CDR3 loop is CASSSTSGRAQEQFF. CDR3 DNA sequence: TGTGCCAGCAGCTCGACTAGCGGGAGGGCTCAAGAGCAGTTCTTC.

This chain connects TRBV28 to TRBJ2-1; 10 bases match TRBD2. V was pared by 2 bases and J by 9 bases, with 13 bases of the junction left unmatched. CDR1 is MDHEN and CDR2 is SYDVKM in the germline V gene. The CDR3 runs 17 residues. The CDR3 DNA reads as TGTGCCAGCAGTTTACCTAGCGGGAGTCCTCGATTGGGTGAGCAGTTCTTC. It specifies CASSLPSGSPRLGEQFF.

The chain recombines TRBV28 with TRBJ2-5, with D perhaps given as TRBD1 or TRBD2 (7 bases each). CDR3 length: 13 residues. Trimming cost V 6 bases and J 5 bases, with 13 bases left between them. Germline V CDR1 and CDR2: MDHEN, SYDVKM. The CDR3 spells CASRDRRGETQYF. The CDR3 nucleotides read TGTGCCAGCAGGGACAGGCGGGGGGAGACCCAGTACTTC. Together with reference TRBV28 and TRBJ2-5, the CDR3 gives the full variable domain: DVKVTQSSRYLVKRTGEKVFLECVQDMDHENMFWYRQDPGLGLRLIYFSYDVKMKEKGDIPEGYSVSREKKERFSLILESASTNQTSMYLCASRDRRGETQYFGPGTRLLVL.

V usage is TRBV4-3 and J usage is TRBJ2-2; possibly TRBD2 for D (7 bases). Germline V lookup: CDR1 LGHNA, CDR2 YSLEER. This CDR3 spans 13 amino acids. The CDR3 here is CGLGGRVTGELFF. The CDR3 nucleotides read TGCGGTTTGGGGGGGCGGGTCACCGGGGAGCTGTTTTTT.

Details on this clone: The same CDR3 can be traced to other DNA sequences in this sample. The rearrangement links TRBV5-1 to TRBJ2-3; TRBD2 matches at 7 bases. The CDR3 length is 16 residues. The V gene end was trimmed by 2 bases and the J gene end by 1 base; junction bases not matched to a gene: 7. Germline values: CDR1 SGHRS, CDR2 YFSETQ. The CDR3 reads CASSLGRLAGTDTQYF. CDR3 DNA sequence: TGCGCCAGCAGCTTAGGGCGGCTAGCGGGCACAGATACGCAGTATTTT. Based on the CDR3 plus reference TRBV5-1 and TRBJ2-3, the full variable domain is KAGVTQTPRYLIKTRGQQVTLSCSPISGHRSVSWYQQTPGQGLQFLFEYFSETQRNKGNFPGRFSGRQFSNSRSEMNVSTLELGDSALYLCASSLGRLAGTDTQYFGPGTRLTVL.

The V gene is TRBV5-4, the J gene TRBJ2-3; unclear D gene. CDR1 and CDR2 from the germline V gene are SGHNT and YYREEE (reference sequence). The CDR3 runs 13 residues. The V end was cut by 4 bases, the J end by 3 bases, with 9 bases between. The CDR3 sequence is CASSRTDTDTQYF. The CDR3 region has the DNA TGTGCCAGCAGCCGCACCGATACAGATACGCAGTATTTT.

V usage is TRBV28 and J usage is TRBJ2-2, with TRBD1 identical over 7 bases. Germline V gene lookup returns CDR1 MDHEN and CDR2 SYDVKM. This CDR3 region has 15 residues. The V segment lost 6 bases and the J segment 2 bases; nucleotides outside the gene matches: 6. CDR3 sequence: CASSHRGYNTGELFF. The DNA for the CDR3 is TGTGCCAGCAGCCACAGGGGTTATAACACCGGGGAGCTGTTTTTT.

The genes are TRBV6-6 and TRBJ2-1; TRBD2 matches at 10 bases. CDR3 length: 13 amino acids. With V trimmed by 9 bases and J by 7 bases, 6 bases remained unmatched. Germline V gene data show CDR1 as MNHNY and CDR2 as SVGAGI (reference sequence). DNA of the CDR3: TGTGCCAGTTCGGGAGCGGGAGGGAATGAGCAGTTCTTC. It codes for CASSGAGGNEQFF.

This rearrangement joins TRBV5-1 to TRBJ2-5; 7 bases map to TRBD2. This CDR3 comprises 15 residues. Trimming took 1 base from V and 2 from J; bases not matched to a gene: 5. CDR1 is SGHRS and CDR2 is YFSETQ in the germline V gene. The CDR3 DNA reads TGCGCCAGCAGCTTGTTGGCCGGGAGGCAAGAGACCCAGTACTTC. Translating it yields CASSLLAGRQETQYF.

The chain employs TRBV2 and TRBJ1-2; D ambiguous. V was clipped by 1 base and J by 1 base, with 13 bases between them. In germline, CDR1 is SNHLY, CDR2 FYNNEI. This CDR3 has 16 residues. The CDR3 loop is CASSEVIPSDNYGYTF. The CDR3 DNA is TGTGCCAGCAGTGAAGTGATCCCCTCGGATAACTATGGCTACACCTTC.

The chain combines TRBV2 with TRBJ1-3; tentative D call: TRBD1 (6 bases). This CDR3 is built from 15 residues. Trimming stripped 5 bases from V and 2 bases from J, with 13 bases between. Germline loops: CDR1 SNHLY, CDR2 FYNNEI. CDR3 DNA sequence: TGTGCCAGCAGTACTGACAGGACCCCTGGAAACACCATATATTTT. As protein: CASSTDRTPGNTIYF.